The sample holds many counts of the clone carrying this TCR beta chain. Researchers took RNA transcripts and amplified TCR beta CDR3 regions from them. A first-round RT-PCR used HTBI primers, followed by a second-round multiplex PCR. TCRdb analysed the multiplex PCR reads with MiXCR anew, one entry per CDR3 protein. The sample lists tens of thousands of distinct CDR3 sequences; around half were seen once. PBMCs were density-gradient isolated from approximately 10 ml fresh blood. The data were obtained in a study of Graves' ophthalmopathy and Graves' hyperthyroidism. Germline V gene sequence: CDR1 GTSNPN, CDR2 SVGIG (reference sequence). V was clipped by 0 bases and J by 0 bases, with 11 bases between them. The CDR3 contains 15 residues.

This sequence originates from an adult woman with stable Graves' hyperthyroidism. The chain employs TRBV30 and TRBJ1-1, with TRBD1 as a possible D gene (6 bases). Sequenced material: peripheral blood. The CDR3: CAWSVFGGLNTEAFF. CDR3 sequence (DNA): TGTGCCTGGAGTGTATTCGGGGGCTTGAACACTGAAGCTTTCTTT.